This entry lists 10 T cell receptor beta chains sequenced from one sample in a study of blood T cells in healthy people across ages. A second 7 to 11 cycle PCR used barcoded and J-beta primers. TCRdb re-called the 5' RACE reads through MiXCR, storing one row per CDR3 protein. The sample records 550,000 to 750,000 distinct CDR3 sequences, 20% to 25% being singletons. Specimen: blood. The origin of the receptors is a man aged 65 to 79 in good health.

This clonotype occurred a few times. J is TRBJ2-4 and V is TRBV2; unclear D gene. This CDR3 comprises 12 residues. From germline, CDR1 is SNHLY and CDR2 FYNNEI. V was trimmed by 7 bases and J by 3 bases, leaving 7 bases between them. For the CDR3, the DNA is TGTGCCAGCAAGGAAGACAAAAACATTCAGTACTTC. Amino acids: CASKEDKNIQYF.

This chain uses TRBV19 with TRBJ2-3, with 9 bases identical to TRBD2. Germline lookup yields CDR1 LNHDA and CDR2 SQIVND (reference sequence). The length of the CDR3 is 15 residues. The J segment lost 1 base and the V segment lost 10 bases, leaving 9 bases of the junction unmatched. This chain's CDR3 is CATFSGSRGTDTQYF. CDR3 bases: TGTGCCACATTTAGCGGGAGTCGGGGCACAGATACGCAGTATTTT. The full variable domain, with the rest looked up from reference TRBV19 and TRBJ2-3, is DGGITQSPKYLFRKEGQNVTLSCEQNLNHDAMYWYRQDPGQGLRLIYYSQIVNDFQKGDIAEGYSVSREKKESFPLTVTSAQKNPTAFYLCATFSGSRGTDTQYFGPGTRLTVL.

This clonotype was picked up a small number of times. The rearrangement uses TRBV20-1 and TRBJ2-7; D unresolved. Germline V gene lookup returns CDR1 DFQATT and CDR2 SNEGSKA (reference sequence). The germline V and J ends were trimmed by 0 bases and 6 bases, with 12 bases remaining between them. The CDR3 covers 13 residues. The CDR3 DNA sequence: TGCAGTGCTAGAGAATCGGGCTGGCCCGAGCAGTACTTC. Translation gives CSARESGWPEQYF.

CDR3 sequence (DNA): TGTGCCCTGATCGAGACTAGCGGGTTTTACGAGCAGTACTTC. It encodes CALIETSGFYEQYF. The rearrangement uses TRBV12-1 and TRBJ2-7; the D call TRBD2 from the table was never checked on the DNA. TRBV12-1 is labeled a pseudogene. The CDR3 has 14 residues.

This clonotype occurred a few times. The rearrangement joins TRBV11-2 to TRBJ2-4; D is tentatively TRBD1 or TRBD2 (6 bases each). This CDR3 has 15 amino acids. V was clipped by 2 bases and J by 8 bases, with 16 bases between them. The germline V gene encodes CDR1 SGHAT and CDR2 FQNNGV. This CDR3 reads CASSLIAGGGYIQYF. The CDR3 DNA is TGTGCCAGCAGCTTAATCGCCGGGGGCGGGTACATTCAGTACTTC. Combining the CDR3 with reference TRBV11-2 and TRBJ2-4 gives the whole variable domain EAGVAQSPRYKIIEKRQSVAFWCNPISGHATLYWYQQILGQGPKLLIQFQNNGVVDDSQLPKDRFSAERLKGVDSTLKIQPAKLEDSAVYLCASSLIAGGGYIQYFGAGTRLSVL.

The chain has TRBV5-1 and TRBJ2-5; 7 bases align to TRBD1. The J call is in doubt because the DNA end fits TRBJ2-7 better. The length of the CDR3 is 16 residues. Per the germline V gene, CDR1 is SGHRS and CDR2 is YFSETQ. CDR3 DNA: TGCGCCAGCAGCCCCGGGTCCCCGGACAGGTTCTACGAGCAGTACTTC. Protein: CASSPGSPDRFYEQYF.

The V call is TRBV20-1, the J call TRBJ2-7; tentatively, D is TRBD2 (5 bases). The V gene's germline CDR1 is DFQATT and CDR2 SNEGSKA (reference sequence). Trimming took 5 bases from V and 11 from J, leaving 13 bases between them. CDR3 length: 10 residues. CDR3 nucleotide sequence: TGCAGTGCTGGGTCACTAGTGGAGTACTTC. This sequence encodes CSAGSLVEYF.

This clonotype was observed a handful of times. The gene calls are TRBV10-3 and TRBJ1-2, with D unclear. The CDR3 has 12 residues. V was trimmed by 7 bases and J by 6 bases, leaving 12 bases between them. CDR1 and CDR2 from the germline V gene are ENHRY and SYGVKD. The CDR3 loop reads CAIMGREDGYTF. CDR3 bases: TGTGCCATCATGGGCCGGGAAGATGGCTACACCTTC.

This chain links TRBV7-9 with TRBJ1-5; no clear D gene. Trimming stripped 0 bases from V and 5 bases from J, with 8 bases between. CDR1 and CDR2 (germline): SEHNR, FQNEAQ (reference sequence). This CDR3 contains 14 residues. The CDR3 DNA reads TGTGCCAGCAGCTTAGCGCAACCGGATCAGCCCCAGCATTTT. Its protein is CASSLAQPDQPQHF.

This chain connects TRBV20-1 to TRBJ1-2; D gene uncertain. The CDR3 runs 13 residues. V lost 2 bases and J lost 5, with 12 bases in between. CDR1 DFQATT and CDR2 SNEGSKA come from the germline V gene (reference sequence). The CDR3 spells CSARSPTAYGYTF. Written as DNA, the CDR3 is TGCAGTGCTAGATCTCCTACGGCTTATGGCTACACCTTC.